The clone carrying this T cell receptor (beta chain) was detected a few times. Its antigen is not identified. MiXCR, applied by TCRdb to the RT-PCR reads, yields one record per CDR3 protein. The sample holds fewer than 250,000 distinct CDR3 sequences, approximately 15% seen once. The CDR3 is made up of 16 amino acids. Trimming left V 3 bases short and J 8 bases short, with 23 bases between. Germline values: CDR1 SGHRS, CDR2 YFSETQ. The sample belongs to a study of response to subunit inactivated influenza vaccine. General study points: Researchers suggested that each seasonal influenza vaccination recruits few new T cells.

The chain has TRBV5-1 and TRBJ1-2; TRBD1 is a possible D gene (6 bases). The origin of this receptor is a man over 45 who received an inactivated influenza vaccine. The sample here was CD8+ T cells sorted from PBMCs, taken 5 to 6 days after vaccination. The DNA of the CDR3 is TGCGCCAGCAGCTCAGGTGTTACGGGGGCCGGCCGCGGCTACACCTTC. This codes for CASSSGVTGAGRGYTF.